The 9 T cell receptor beta chains in this list originate from one sample, sequenced in a study of CD8 T cells in ankylosing spondylitis. Each CDR3 protein gets one entry after TCRdb re-called the 5' RACE reads with MiXCR. The profile shows 200,000 to 250,000 distinct CDR3 sequences, 8% to 11% of them singletons. Sequencing was done on a sample of blood, either unsorted or a sorted T cell fraction (not recorded which). All receptors derive from a male donor with ankylosing spondylitis or in good health (not recorded which).

Details on this clonotype: Possible read error: a much larger clone is one base away. The chain carries TRBV7-8 and TRBJ1-4, with D uncertain. Germline V gene sequence: CDR1 SGHVS, CDR2 FQNEAQ. The CDR3 runs 13 residues. DNA of the CDR3: TGTGCCAGCAGCTTTGGTAGTAATGACAAACTGTTTTTT. Translating gives CASSFGSNDKLFF.

In its sample, this clonotype was seen many times. The rearrangement links TRBV5-6 to TRBJ2-1; D not certain. Between the trimmed V and J ends, which lost 0 bases and 3 bases, there was a span of 7 bases. This CDR3 has 14 residues. Germline V gives CDR1 SGHDT, CDR2 YYEEEE. Written as DNA, the CDR3 is TGTGCCAGCAGCTTGGCCTCTATCTACAATGAGCAGTTCTTC. It encodes CASSLASIYNEQFF.

The sample holds a few counts of this clonotype. The rearrangement links TRBV5-5 to TRBJ2-1, with TRBD2 matching over 9 bases. V was pared by 2 bases and J by 5 bases, with 5 bases of the junction left unmatched. CDR1 is SGHKS, CDR2 YYEKEE, per germline (reference sequence). The CDR3 contains 15 residues. The CDR3 DNA follows: TGTGCCAGCAGCTTCATAGCGGGGGTAAACAATGAGCAGTTCTTC. Its translation is CASSFIAGVNNEQFF. Based on the CDR3 plus reference TRBV5-5 and TRBJ2-1, the full variable domain is DAGVTQSPTHLIKTRGQQVTLRCSPISGHKSVSWYQQVLGQGPQFIFQYYEKEERGRGNFPDRFSARQFPNYSSELNVNALLLGDSALYLCASSFIAGVNNEQFFGPGTRLTVL.

The rearrangement joins TRBV5-1 to TRBJ1-1, with D uncertain. The ends were cut back, 0 bases at V and 8 bases at J, with 8 bases in the middle. Per the germline V gene, CDR1 is SGHRS and CDR2 is YFSETQ. CDR3 length equals 12 residues. This chain's CDR3 is CASSLGEMEAFF. The CDR3 nucleotides read TGCGCCAGCAGCTTGGGAGAGATGGAAGCTTTCTTT.

This clonotype was recorded many times. The chain links TRBV5-6 to TRBJ2-1; perhaps D is TRBD1 or TRBD2 (5 bases each). The CDR3 spans 17 residues. The V gene's germline CDR1 is SGHDT and CDR2 YYEEEE. The germline V and J ends were trimmed by 0 bases and 6 bases, with 19 bases remaining between them. CDR3 residues: CASSLVGRAGSFNEQFF. In nucleotides, the CDR3 is TGTGCCAGCAGCTTGGTGGGCAGGGCGGGTTCTTTCAATGAGCAGTTCTTC.

The CDR3 coding sequence is TGTGCCAGCAGCTTAGATCGTCCCACGATTTATCATGAGCAGTTCTTC. Protein sequence: CASSLDRPTIYHEQFF. This chain links TRBV11-2 with TRBJ2-1; D is unclear. The CDR3 spans 16 residues. The V gene lost 0 bases and the J gene lost 8 bases, with 17 bases spanning the gap. Germline V lookup: CDR1 SGHAT, CDR2 FQNNGV.

This clonotype has a count of ten or more. The J gene is TRBJ2-2, the V gene TRBV29-1; D is tentatively TRBD1 or TRBD2 (5 bases each). Germline CDR1 and CDR2: SQVTM and ANQGSEA. The CDR3 totals 11 residues. Trimming took off 6 bases at V and 5 bases at J, with 7 bases between the two ends. The CDR3 here is CSVWGTGELFF. The CDR3 coding sequence is TGCAGCGTGTGGGGGACCGGGGAGCTGTTTTTT.

This clonotype has more than one count but fewer than ten. The chain is built from TRBV3-1 and TRBJ1-4, with D possibly being TRBD1 (5 bases). CDR3 length equals 14 residues. The germline V gene has CDR1 LGHDT and CDR2 YNNKEL (reference sequence). The germline V and J ends were trimmed by 1 base and 8 bases, with 11 bases remaining between them. The CDR3 loop reads CASSQGPRGEKLFF. The CDR3 DNA reads TGTGCCAGCAGCCAAGGCCCCCGGGGCGAAAAACTGTTTTTT.

The chain carries TRBV20-1 and TRBJ1-6; TRBD1 matches 9 bases. Germline CDR1 and CDR2: DFQATT and SNEGSKA (reference sequence). Losses at the gene ends were 2 bases for V and 5 bases for J; bases not matched to a gene: 4. This CDR3 spans 15 amino acids. The CDR3 loop reads CSARPWTGDNSPLHF. CDR3 nucleotides: TGCAGTGCTAGACCGTGGACAGGGGATAATTCACCCCTCCACTTT.